A few counts support the clone carrying this T cell receptor (beta chain). From the RT-PCR reads, TCRdb called clonotypes with MiXCR, one entry per CDR3 protein. The repertoire holds hundreds of thousands of distinct CDR3 sequences, with under 20% as singletons. This specimen comes from a study of patients and donors after allogeneic stem cell transplantation. This CDR3 has 16 amino acids. Germline values: CDR1 KGHDR, CDR2 SFDVKD. With 6 bases removed from V and 1 base from J, the gap between germline ends came to 12 bases. The rearrangement joins TRBV24-1 to TRBJ2-6, with D possibly being TRBD2 (5 bases). The sequenced sample was blood, either unsorted or a sorted T cell fraction (not recorded which). The clonotype originates from a human donor who was either an allogeneic HSCT recipient or a stem cell or donor lymphocyte infusion donor (not recorded which). It is not recorded whose cells these are; they may come from a transplant donor. The CDR3 loop is CATSTRWGSGANVLTF. CDR3 in DNA: TGTGCCACCAGTACTAGATGGGGATCTGGGGCCAACGTCCTGACTTTC.